The following is a T cell receptor (beta chain) sequence with its context. Its antigen is still unknown. V was cut by 8 bases and J by 0 bases, with 10 bases left in between. The CDR3 sequence is 14 residues long. Germline CDR1 and CDR2: MDHEN and SYDVKM. This record belongs to a study of shared clonotypes between healthy human individuals. Study-level background: Per donor, CD8 memory used one plate, CD8 naive used two, CD4 memory used three and CD4 naive used three. Regarding the study as a whole: Clonotype sharing across a few donors was observed for around 4.8% of naive CD4 clonotypes.

Into CD45RA+ naive and CD45RA-negative memory subsets, the CD4+ cells were split. Measured with immunoSEQ multiplex PCR; TCRdb has only the in-frame clones, and not every one. The sample includes around 2.5 million clones, 93% of them seen just once. The receptor was derived from a man between 18 and 29 years old in good health. Some clones in this sample may be carry-over from other donors' samples. Sequences were obtained from naive CD4+ T cells from PBMCs. Subset of the sample: CD45RA+ positively selected. The gene calls are TRBV28 and TRBJ1-4, with D hard to call. CDR3 loop: CASGEETTNEKLFF. CDR3 in DNA: TGTGCCAGCGGAGAAGAAACAACTAATGAAAAACTGTTTTTT.